These 20 T cell receptor beta chains were all obtained from the same sample, sequenced in a study of T cell responses to AZD1222 COVID-19 vaccine. Repertoires were generated with immunoSEQ multiplex PCR, while TCRdb's copy carries only in-frame clones and drops some. This sample yields more than 150,000 clones, of which about 91% are seen a single time; 1% to 1.5% belongs to the top ten. This specimen consisted of peripheral blood, obtained 28 days after the second AZD1222 dose. These receptors were collected from an adult who received the AZD1222 COVID-19 vaccine.

This clone was seen more than once but under ten times. V is TRBV3-1 (or the pseudogene TRBV3-2) and J is TRBJ1-6, with TRBD1 as a possible D gene (6 bases). Germline CDR1 and CDR2: LGHDT and YNNKEL (reference sequence). There are 15 residues in the CDR3. Trimming left V 3 bases short and J 7 bases short, with 13 bases between. Here the CDR3 DNA reads TGTGCCAGCAGCCAGGGGGCAAGTTTGAATTCACCCCTCCACTTT. It encodes CASSQGASLNSPLHF.

The V call is TRBV11-2, the J call TRBJ2-7; no firm D call. CDR1 and CDR2 (germline): SGHAT, FQNNGV. Trimming cost V 1 base and J 6 bases, with 13 bases left between them. The CDR3 runs 14 residues. The CDR3 sequence is CASSLGFPGTEQYF. CDR3 sequence (DNA): TGTGCCAGCAGCTTAGGATTCCCAGGTACCGAGCAGTACTTC.

The chain is built from TRBV11-2 and TRBJ2-2; D call uncertain. CDR3 size: 14 residues. Looked up from germline, CDR1 is SGHAT and CDR2 is FQNNGV. V lost 3 bases and J 2 bases, leaving 7 bases between the germline ends. DNA of the CDR3: TGTGCCAGCAGCTTGTACTCAAACACCGGGGAGCTGTTTTTT. Residues: CASSLYSNTGELFF.

This sequence joins TRBV2 and TRBJ1-2; D is possibly TRBD1 (5 bases). Per germline, CDR1 SNHLY and CDR2 FYNNEI. The germline V and J ends were trimmed by 0 bases and 6 bases, with 14 bases remaining between them. This CDR3 is built from 15 residues. CDR3 nucleotide sequence: TGTGCCAGCAGTGAAGCCGACAGCCCCAGGAATGGCTACACCTTC. Translation: CASSEADSPRNGYTF. Full variable domain (remainder filled in from reference TRBV2 and TRBJ1-2): EPEVTQTPSHQVTQMGQEVILRCVPISNHLYFYWYRQILGQKVEFLVSFYNNEISEKSEIFDDQFSVERPDGSNFTLKIRSTKLEDSAMYFCASSEADSPRNGYTFGSGTRLTVV.

The chain recombines TRBV6-2 or TRBV6-3 with TRBJ1-5; 7 positions agree with TRBD1. The trim removed 0 bases at V and 3 bases at J, leaving 8 bases unmatched. The CDR3 length is 17 residues. Germline V gene lookup returns CDR1 MNHEY and CDR2 SVGEGT. DNA of the CDR3: TGTGCCAGCAGTTACTCGAGGGGGACAGTCCTCAATCAGCCCCAGCATTTT. It codes for CASSYSRGTVLNQPQHF.

J is TRBJ1-5 and V is TRBV5-6; TRBD1 might be the D (5 bases). The CDR3 runs to 18 residues. The germline V and J ends were trimmed by 0 bases and 4 bases, with 20 bases remaining between them. CDR1 is SGHDT and CDR2 is YYEEEE in the germline V gene. The CDR3 here is CASSLEGSGPGRNQPQHF. In nucleotides, the CDR3 is TGTGCCAGCAGCTTGGAAGGTTCGGGACCGGGGCGGAATCAGCCCCAGCATTTT.

In its sample, this clone was seen once. The gene calls are TRBV7-9 and TRBJ2-1; TRBD1 matches 7 bases. CDR1 is SEHNR and CDR2 is FQNEAQ in the germline V gene (reference sequence). With 4 bases clipped from V and 5 bases from J, the junction kept 2 bases outside the gene matches. The CDR3 spans 13 residues. In nucleotides, the CDR3 is TGTGCCAGCAGCTCCGGGACAGACAATGAGCAGTTCTTC. Protein product: CASSSGTDNEQFF.

V usage is TRBV19 and J usage is TRBJ1-5; D might be TRBD1 (5 bases). Germline assignment: CDR1 LNHDA and CDR2 SQIVND (reference sequence). This CDR3 comprises 12 residues. Trimming took off 4 bases at V and 6 bases at J, with 7 bases between the two ends. The chain's CDR3 is CASSTGLQPQHF. DNA of the CDR3: TGTGCCAGTAGTACGGGGCTTCAGCCCCAGCATTTT.

CDR3 nucleotide sequence: TGTGCCACCGCGATGGGATATCCGGGACAGGTGGCTTCACCCCTCCACTTT. It is translated as CATAMGYPGQVASPLHF. The rearrangement links TRBV15 to TRBJ1-6, with TRBD1 matching over 8 bases. From germline, CDR1 is LNHNV and CDR2 YYDKDF (reference sequence). With V trimmed by 8 bases and J by 9 bases, 18 bases remained unmatched. The CDR3 has 17 residues.

This clone has a handful of counts. J is TRBJ2-7 and V is TRBV28; maybe TRBD2 (6 bases). Germline loops: CDR1 MDHEN, CDR2 SYDVKM. Trimming took 3 bases from V and 0 from J, leaving 15 bases between them. This CDR3 contains 16 residues. This CDR3 reads CASSLGGPDSSYEQYF. The CDR3 DNA reads as TGTGCCAGCAGTTTGGGAGGACCCGATAGCTCCTACGAGCAGTACTTC.

V and J are TRBV19 and TRBJ1-2, with a possible D match to TRBD1 (6 bases). The CDR3 is 13 amino acids. Trimming removed 8 bases at V and 6 bases at J, with 16 bases between. Germline-derived CDR1 and CDR2 are LNHDA and SQIVND (reference sequence). This CDR3 reads CASAGTRGNGYTF. The CDR3 nucleotides are TGTGCCAGTGCCGGGACGAGGGGGAATGGCTACACCTTC.

This chain joins TRBV4-1 and TRBJ2-7; D gene uncertain. The ends were cut back, 4 bases at V and 7 bases at J, with 5 bases in the middle. The CDR3 has 10 residues. The germline V gene has CDR1 MGHRA and CDR2 YSYEKL. This CDR3 is CASSRREQYF. In DNA, the CDR3 is TGCGCCAGCAGCCGAAGGGAGCAGTACTTC.

This clone has only a few counts. The chain combines TRBV6-1 with TRBJ1-5, with D maybe TRBD1 (6 bases). The V end lost 3 bases, the J end lost 3 bases, and 12 bases lay between the germline ends. CDR3 length equals 15 residues. The germline V gene encodes CDR1 MNHNS and CDR2 SASEGT. The CDR3 sequence: CASSDNTGANQPQHF. For the CDR3, the DNA is TGTGCCAGCAGTGATAATACGGGGGCCAATCAGCCCCAGCATTTT.

This clone occurred once. V usage is TRBV4-3 and J usage is TRBJ2-1; possibly TRBD1 for D (6 bases). Germline V CDR1 and CDR2: LGHNA, YSLEER. Trimming stripped 3 bases from V and 4 bases from J, with 10 bases between. There are 14 residues in the CDR3. In nucleotides, the CDR3 is TGCGCCAGCAGCCAGGCCACAGGGTACAATGAGCAGTTCTTC. Translating it yields CASSQATGYNEQFF.

V usage is TRBV15 and J usage is TRBJ2-7; D is unclear. V shed 4 bases and J shed 9 bases, with 16 bases lying between them. Looked up from germline, CDR1 is LNHNV and CDR2 is YYDKDF (reference sequence). The CDR3 consists of 13 residues. DNA of the CDR3: TGTGCCACCAGCATACATGTACTCAAAGGGCAGTACTTC. Its protein product is CATSIHVLKGQYF.

The rearrangement joins TRBV2 to TRBJ1-5, with 7 nucleotides matching TRBD1. The CDR3 contains 14 residues. Germline CDR1 reads SNHLY; CDR2 reads FYNNEI. With V trimmed by 7 bases and J by 3 bases, 6 bases remained unmatched. Here the CDR3 reads CASTWDSLNQPQHF. The CDR3, as DNA: TGTGCCAGCACCTGGGACAGCCTCAATCAGCCCCAGCATTTT. The full variable domain, with the rest looked up from reference TRBV2 and TRBJ1-5, is EPEVTQTPSHQVTQMGQEVILRCVPISNHLYFYWYRQILGQKVEFLVSFYNNEISEKSEIFDDQFSVERPDGSNFTLKIRSTKLEDSAMYFCASTWDSLNQPQHFGDGTRLSIL.

CDR3 amino acids: CASRCEQFF. The CDR3 DNA reads as TGTGCCTCGAGATGCGAGCAGTTCTTC. This chain joins TRBV11-2 and TRBJ2-1; D is unresolved. There are 9 residues in the CDR3. Trimming stripped 11 bases from V and 10 bases from J, with 9 bases between. The germline gives CDR1 SGHAT, CDR2 FQNNGV.

The rearrangement links TRBV5-4 to TRBJ1-2; 8 bases are shared with TRBD1. The CDR3 is made up of 14 amino acids. After removal of 4 bases from V and 7 bases from J, the junction contained 9 bases not matched to a gene. In germline, CDR1 is SGHNT, CDR2 YYREEE (reference sequence). CDR3 in DNA: TGTGCCAGCAGCCAGATACAGGGGGAGGGTGGCTACACCTTC. Translation: CASSQIQGEGGYTF.

V gene TRBV7-2 combines with J gene TRBJ2-5; 9 bases fit TRBD1. CDR1 SGHTA and CDR2 FQGNSA come from the germline V gene. With 3 bases clipped from V and 5 bases from J, the junction kept 7 bases outside the gene matches. This CDR3 has 15 amino acids. The CDR3: CASSLDRGLWETQYF. Here the CDR3 DNA reads TGTGCCAGCAGCTTGGACAGGGGTTTGTGGGAGACCCAGTACTTC.

The chain combines TRBV12-5 with TRBJ1-1, with D possibly TRBD1 on 6 matching bases. This CDR3 is 14 amino acids long. Deletions cut 3 bases from V and 5 bases from J, with 13 bases between. Germline loops: CDR1 LGHNT, CDR2 FRNRAP. The CDR3 DNA follows: TGTGCTAGTGGTTTCCCGGGACACGCTACTGAAGCTTTCTTT. Amino acid sequence: CASGFPGHATEAFF.